This passage covers 4 T cell receptor beta chains from one sample sequenced in a study of response to subunit inactivated influenza vaccine (dated by TCRdb to 2016 to 2019). Library construction relied on RT-PCR. Instrument used: Illumina HiSeq 2500. TCRdb cleaned the public reads at Q25 with fastp, built clones with MiXCR and kept in-frame beta chains. Merged by CDR3 protein, the rows form single entries marked with the most common genes and DNA. This sample holds about 520,000 distinct CDR3 sequences; around 25% were observed only once. 1.5% to 2% of the sample is in the top ten clones. This specimen was CD4+ T cells sorted from PBMCs, taken around 5 days after vaccination. The receptors come from a man aged 50 to 60 who received an inactivated influenza vaccine. Donor details come from another sample of the same person, matched by shared clones.

The V and J genes are TRBV7-2 and TRBJ2-3, with a tentative D call TRBD2 (6 bases). The CDR3 contains 15 residues. Deletions cut 8 bases from V and 0 bases from J, with 15 bases between. CDR1 and CDR2 from the germline V gene are SGHTA and FQGNSA. DNA for the CDR3: TGTGCCAGCGGACTTCGGGACTCGAGCACAGATACGCAGTATTTT. Translation gives CASGLRDSSTDTQYF. The entire variable domain, with the rest obtained from reference TRBV7-2 and TRBJ2-3, is as follows: GAGVSQSPSNKVTEKGKDVELRCDPISGHTALYWYRQSLGQGLEFLIYFQGNSAPDKSGLPSDRFSAERTGGSVSTLTIQRTQQEDSAVYLCASGLRDSSTDTQYFGPGTRLTVL.

The chain carries TRBV4-2 and TRBJ2-1, with D possibly being TRBD1 (6 bases). The CDR3 is 14 amino acids. Germline V lookup: CDR1 LGHNA, CDR2 YNFKEQ. V was pared by 2 bases and J by 8 bases, with 13 bases between. Here the CDR3 reads CASSQSLAGDEQFF. CDR3 in DNA: TGTGCCAGCAGCCAATCGTTAGCAGGGGATGAGCAGTTCTTC.

The sample holds a few counts of this clonotype. The chain joins TRBV20-1 to TRBJ2-7; perhaps TRBD1 as D (5 bases). The V and J ends lost 5 bases and 2 bases respectively, with 10 bases between them. The CDR3 length is 12 residues. Germline CDR1 DFQATT, CDR2 SNEGSKA (reference sequence). In DNA, the CDR3 is TGCAGTGCTGGGGCGCCTACCTACGAGCAGTACTTC. Translated, it gives CSAGAPTYEQYF.

The chain carries TRBV20-1 and TRBJ1-4, with a possible D match to TRBD1 (5 bases). V was trimmed by 3 bases and J by 1 base, leaving 12 bases between them. Per the germline V gene, CDR1 is DFQATT and CDR2 is SNEGSKA (reference sequence). This CDR3 is built from 15 residues. In DNA, the CDR3 is TGCAGTGCTAGGGCCGGGGGGGGAACTAATGAAAAACTGTTTTTT. Protein sequence: CSARAGGGTNEKLFF.